The 6 T cell receptor beta chains listed next were all sequenced from one sample in a study of T cell responses to AZD1222 COVID-19 vaccine. Clones were sequenced by immunoSEQ multiplex PCR, and TCRdb holds only the in-frame ones, with some missing. The sample records 75,000 to 100,000 clones, approximately 83% being singletons. Sequences were derived from peripheral blood, sampled on day 0 of AZD1222 vaccination. These receptors were collected from an adult in good health.

The rearrangement uses TRBV6-2 or TRBV6-3 and TRBJ2-2; no definite D call. Trimming removed 0 bases at V and 5 bases at J, with 4 bases between. The CDR3 has 13 residues. Germline CDR1 and CDR2: MNHEY and SVGEGT. CDR3 region: CASSYSETGELFF. In DNA, the CDR3 is TGTGCCAGCAGTTACTCTGAGACCGGGGAGCTGTTTTTT.

V gene TRBV5-6 combines with J gene TRBJ1-2; D is uncertain. V lost 5 bases to trimming and J lost 5 bases, with 19 bases between them. Germline CDR1 reads SGHDT; CDR2 reads YYEEEE. The CDR3 is 15 residues long. CDR3 region: CASSELWADPYGYTF. The CDR3, as DNA: TGTGCCAGCAGTGAACTCTGGGCGGATCCTTATGGCTACACCTTC.

The CDR3, as DNA: TGTGCCAGCAGCTCGGGACAGAATCAGCCCCAGCATTTT. Its translation is CASSSGQNQPQHF. The V call is TRBV5-8, the J call TRBJ1-5; 7 positions match TRBD1. Per germline, CDR1 SGHTS and CDR2 YDEGEE. With V trimmed by 3 bases and J by 4 bases, 1 base remained unmatched. The CDR3 contains 13 residues.

This chain joins TRBV30 and TRBJ2-3; 8 positions agree with TRBD2. The germline CDR1 and CDR2 sequences are GTSNPN and SVGIG (reference sequence). V shed 7 bases and J 1 base; nucleotides not matched to a gene: 4. The CDR3 contains 13 residues. CDR3 sequence: CAFNGGGTDTQYF. The DNA for the CDR3 is TGTGCCTTCAACGGGGGGGGCACAGATACGCAGTATTTT.

The chain combines TRBV7-9 with TRBJ1-1, with D possibly TRBD1 on 5 matching bases. This CDR3 is built from 14 residues. The V gene lost 5 bases and the J gene lost 4 bases, with 14 bases spanning the gap. The germline V gene encodes CDR1 SEHNR and CDR2 FQNEAQ (reference sequence). The chain's CDR3 is CASSQGGVGTEAFF. CDR3 nucleotides: TGTGCCAGCAGCCAAGGAGGGGTCGGCACTGAAGCTTTCTTT.

The CDR3 sequence: CASSPPGAPYEQYF. The CDR3 nucleotides are TGTGCCAGCTCACCACCGGGGGCCCCCTACGAGCAGTACTTC. The gene calls are TRBV18 and TRBJ2-7, with D possibly matching TRBD1 (6 bases). The CDR3 has 14 amino acids. Trimming took off 0 bases at V and 2 bases at J, with 8 bases between the two ends. Per germline, CDR1 KGHSH and CDR2 LQKENI.